This entry lists 4 T cell receptor beta chains sequenced from one sample in a study of CD8 T cells in Susac syndrome. When the RNA was reverse transcribed, random hexamers were used with an input of about 0.5 to 1 ug. TCRdb used MiXCR to reprocess the immunoSEQ multiplex PCR reads, holding one entry per CDR3 protein. This sample yields approximately 190,000 distinct CDR3 sequences, of which about 94% are seen a single time; roughly 0.096% belongs to the top ten. Sequencing was performed on CD4+ T cells from PBMCs. Source of these receptors: a human donor in good health.

The chain uses TRBV6-2 or TRBV6-3 and TRBJ2-2; 8 bases line up with TRBD1. V was pared by 6 bases and J by 1 base, with 4 bases of the junction left unmatched. CDR3 length: 15 amino acids. Germline CDR1 is MNHEY and CDR2 is SVGEGT. This chain's CDR3 is CASRSDRGNTGELFF. The CDR3 coding sequence is TGTGCCAGCAGATCAGACAGGGGGAACACCGGGGAGCTGTTTTTT.

V is TRBV12-5 and J is TRBJ2-2; D uncertain. This CDR3 is built from 16 residues. V lost 0 bases, J lost 1 base, and 9 bases lay in between. The germline V gene has CDR1 LGHNT and CDR2 FRNRAP. In DNA, the CDR3 is TGTGCTAGTGGTTTGGTTGGATTGGGGAACACCGGGGAGCTGTTTTTT. Translation gives CASGLVGLGNTGELFF.

The V gene is TRBV29-1, the J gene TRBJ1-5, with 11 bases lining up with TRBD1. The CDR3 sequence is 13 residues long. The junction had 6 bases not matched to a gene; V was cut back by 7 bases and J by 7 bases. Germline V gene sequence: CDR1 SQVTM, CDR2 ANQGSEA. The CDR3 sequence is CSAGQGAQQPQHF. In nucleotides, the CDR3 is TGCAGCGCCGGACAGGGGGCACAGCAGCCCCAGCATTTT.

This chain links TRBV7-8 with TRBJ2-2; no firm D call. The CDR3 extends over 13 amino acids. The germline V and J ends were trimmed by 5 bases and 6 bases, with 10 bases remaining between them. The germline CDR1 and CDR2 sequences are SGHVS and FQNEAQ. CDR3 bases: TGTGCCAGCAGCCCCAGTCGCGCCGGGGAGCTGTTTTTT. It encodes CASSPSRAGELFF.